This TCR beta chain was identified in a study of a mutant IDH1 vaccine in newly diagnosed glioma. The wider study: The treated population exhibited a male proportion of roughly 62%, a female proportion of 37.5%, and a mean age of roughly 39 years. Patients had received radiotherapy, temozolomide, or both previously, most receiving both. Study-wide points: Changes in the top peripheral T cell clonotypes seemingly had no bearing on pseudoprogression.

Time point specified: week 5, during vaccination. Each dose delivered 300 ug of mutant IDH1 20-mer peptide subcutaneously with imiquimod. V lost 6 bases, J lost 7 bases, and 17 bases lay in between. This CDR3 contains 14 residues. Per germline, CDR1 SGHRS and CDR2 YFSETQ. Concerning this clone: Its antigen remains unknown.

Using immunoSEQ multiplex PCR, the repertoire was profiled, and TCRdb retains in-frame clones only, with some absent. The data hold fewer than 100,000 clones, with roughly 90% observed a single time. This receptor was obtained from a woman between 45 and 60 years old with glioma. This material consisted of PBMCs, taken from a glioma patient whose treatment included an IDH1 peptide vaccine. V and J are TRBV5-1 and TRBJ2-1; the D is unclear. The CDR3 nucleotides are TGCGCCAGCACGGGCCTGGCGGCTGGGAATGAGCAGTTCTTC. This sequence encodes CASTGLAAGNEQFF.